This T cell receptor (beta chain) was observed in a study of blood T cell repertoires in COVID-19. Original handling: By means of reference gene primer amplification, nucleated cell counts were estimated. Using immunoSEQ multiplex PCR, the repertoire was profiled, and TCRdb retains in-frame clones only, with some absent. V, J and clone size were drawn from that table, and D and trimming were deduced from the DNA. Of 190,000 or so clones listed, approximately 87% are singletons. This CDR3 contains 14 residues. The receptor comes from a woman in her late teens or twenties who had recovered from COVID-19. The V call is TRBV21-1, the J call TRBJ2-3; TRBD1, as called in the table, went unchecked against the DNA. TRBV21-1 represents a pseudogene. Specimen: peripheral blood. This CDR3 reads CARGRTGGTDTQYF. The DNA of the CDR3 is TGTGCCAGAGGGAGGACAGGGGGCACAGATACGCAGTATTTT.